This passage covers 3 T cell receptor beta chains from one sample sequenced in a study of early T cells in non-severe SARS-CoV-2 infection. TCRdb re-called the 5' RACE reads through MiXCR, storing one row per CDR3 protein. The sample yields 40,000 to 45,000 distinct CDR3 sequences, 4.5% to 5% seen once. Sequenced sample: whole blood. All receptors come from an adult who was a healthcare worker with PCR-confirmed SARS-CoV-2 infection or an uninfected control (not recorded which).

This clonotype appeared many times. This chain's CDR3 is CASSLGTRGDEKLFF. The CDR3 DNA reads as TGCGCCAGCAGCTTGGGGACCAGGGGGGATGAAAAACTGTTTTTT. The J gene is TRBJ1-4, the V gene TRBV5-1, with 7 positions matching TRBD1. The CDR3 has 15 residues. J was trimmed by 6 bases and V by 0 bases; bases with no gene match: 5. CDR1 and CDR2 from the germline V gene are SGHRS and YFSETQ.

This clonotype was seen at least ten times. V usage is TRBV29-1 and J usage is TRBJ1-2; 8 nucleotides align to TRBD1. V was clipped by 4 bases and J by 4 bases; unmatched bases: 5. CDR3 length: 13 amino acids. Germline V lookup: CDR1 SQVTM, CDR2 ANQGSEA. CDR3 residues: CSVGDGQGYGYTF. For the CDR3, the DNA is TGCAGCGTTGGCGATGGACAGGGCTATGGCTACACCTTC. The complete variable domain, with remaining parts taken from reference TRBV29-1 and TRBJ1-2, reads SAVISQKPSRDICQRGTSLTIQCQVDSQVTMMFWYRQQPGQSLTLIATANQGSEATYESGFVIDKFPISRPNLTFSTLTVSNMSPEDSSIYLCSVGDGQGYGYTFGSGTRLTVV.

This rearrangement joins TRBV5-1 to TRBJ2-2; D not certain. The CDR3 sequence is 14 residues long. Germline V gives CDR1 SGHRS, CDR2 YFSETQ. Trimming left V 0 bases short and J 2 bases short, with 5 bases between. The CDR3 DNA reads TGCGCCAGCAGCTTGGACGGTAACACCGGGGAGCTGTTTTTT. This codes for CASSLDGNTGELFF.